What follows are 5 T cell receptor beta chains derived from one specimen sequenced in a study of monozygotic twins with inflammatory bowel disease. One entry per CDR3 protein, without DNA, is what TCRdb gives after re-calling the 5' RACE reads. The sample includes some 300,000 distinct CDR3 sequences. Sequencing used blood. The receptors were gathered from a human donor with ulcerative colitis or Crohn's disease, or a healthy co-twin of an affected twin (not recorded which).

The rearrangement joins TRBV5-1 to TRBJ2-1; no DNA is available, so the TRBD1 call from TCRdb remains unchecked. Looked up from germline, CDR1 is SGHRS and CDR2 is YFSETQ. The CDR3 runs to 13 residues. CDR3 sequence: CASSPGTGNEQFF.

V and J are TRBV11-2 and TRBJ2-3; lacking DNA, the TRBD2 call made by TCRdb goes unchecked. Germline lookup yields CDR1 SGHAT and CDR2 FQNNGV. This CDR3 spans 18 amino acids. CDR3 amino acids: CASKRTSGAPRFGDTQYF.

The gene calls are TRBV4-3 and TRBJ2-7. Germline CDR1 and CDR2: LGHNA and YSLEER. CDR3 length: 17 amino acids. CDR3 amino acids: CASSQDSASGSTYEQYF.

The CDR3 here is CASSQVYTLTREQYF. The chain employs TRBV3-1 and TRBJ2-7. The CDR3 is 15 amino acids. Germline CDR1 LGHDT, CDR2 YNNKEL (reference sequence).

The CDR3 spells CASCPLQAYTGELFF. This sequence joins TRBV6-2 or TRBV6-3 and TRBJ2-2; lacking DNA, the TRBD2 call made by TCRdb goes unchecked. The CDR3 has 15 residues. Germline-derived CDR1 and CDR2 are MNHEY and SVGEGT.